Following are 32 T cell receptor beta chains from one sample sequenced in a study of Ad26.COV2.S vaccination and SARS-CoV-2 variants. Treatment reported: roughly 19 received Ad26.COV2.S at low or high dose, single or two shots; about 5 received placebo; per-sample allocation not given. Collection of samples fell on day 63 after the first vaccine or placebo injection. Clones were read by immunoSEQ multiplex PCR, and TCRdb kept only the in-frame ones, dropping some. Among 400,000 to 450,000 clones listed, about nine tenths were seen once. The sequencing used peripheral blood, collected in a trial of Ad26.COV2.S vaccine versus placebo. The receptors here all came from a person between 18 and 65 years old who received the Ad26.COV2.S COVID-19 vaccine or a placebo.

The gene calls are TRBV2 and TRBJ1-5, with D possibly TRBD1 on 6 matching bases. The CDR3 loop spans 14 amino acids. Trimming removed 5 bases at V and 1 base at J, with 9 bases between. Germline V lookup: CDR1 SNHLY, CDR2 FYNNEI. The CDR3 loop reads CASSWTASNQPQHF. The CDR3 region has the DNA TGTGCCAGCAGTTGGACAGCGAGCAATCAGCCCCAGCATTTT.

The rearrangement uses TRBV27 and TRBJ1-4; D unresolved. V lost 4 bases and J lost 8, with 20 bases in between. CDR3 length equals 16 residues. CDR1 and CDR2 from the germline V gene are MNHEY and SMNVEV (reference sequence). The CDR3 spells CASSSTPRTGYEKLFF. The CDR3 DNA follows: TGTGCCAGCAGTTCCACACCCCGGACCGGTTACGAAAAACTGTTTTTT.

V and J are TRBV2 and TRBJ1-6; tentatively, D is TRBD1 (5 bases). CDR1 is SNHLY and CDR2 is FYNNEI in the germline V gene. V was cut by 2 bases and J by 7 bases, with 12 bases left in between. The length of the CDR3 is 15 residues. For the CDR3, the DNA is TGTGCCAGCAGTGAACAGGGTGCGCGGAATTCACCCCTCCACTTT. The encoded protein is CASSEQGARNSPLHF.

CDR3 sequence reads: CASSRGSGANVLTF. The DNA of the CDR3 is TGTGCCAGCAGCCGGGGTTCTGGGGCCAACGTCCTGACTTTC. The chain employs TRBV3-1 (or the pseudogene TRBV3-2) and TRBJ2-6; no reliable D call. The germline V gene has CDR1 LGHDT and CDR2 YNNKEL (reference sequence). Trimming cost V 4 bases and J 1 base, with 5 bases left between them. The CDR3 is made up of 14 amino acids.

The chain recombines TRBV9 with TRBJ2-1; 9 nucleotides align to TRBD2. The V gene's germline CDR1 is SGDLS and CDR2 YYNGEE. The CDR3 sequence is 15 residues long. V was clipped by 0 bases and J by 4 bases; unmatched bases: 2. CDR3: CASSVGGRGYNEQFF. DNA for the CDR3: TGTGCCAGCAGCGTAGGCGGGAGGGGTTACAATGAGCAGTTCTTC.

The V and J genes are TRBV6-5 and TRBJ1-1; D not certain. CDR3 length: 13 residues. Trimming stripped 7 bases from V and 4 bases from J, with 13 bases between. CDR1 MNHEY and CDR2 SVGAGI come from the germline V gene. DNA of the CDR3: TGTGCCAGCACTCCCGGGCCCACCACTGAAGCTTTCTTT. Its translation: CASTPGPTTEAFF.

A word on this clone: A read error may account for a junction end that differs from germline. The CDR3 coding sequence is TGTGCCACCTCACAAGAGGGTGAAGCTTTCTTT. Translation: CATSQEGEAFF. This chain joins TRBV18 and TRBJ1-1; D gene ambiguous. Germline-derived CDR1 and CDR2 are KGHSH and LQKENI. The CDR3 covers 11 residues.

CDR3 loop: CASSLGLTAGTGELFF. Written as DNA, the CDR3 is TGTGCCAGCAGCTTAGGGCTAACCGCCGGCACCGGGGAGCTGTTTTTT. V and J are TRBV11-3 and TRBJ2-2; D is unresolved. V lost 1 base and J lost 4, with 13 bases in between. CDR1 and CDR2 from the germline V gene are SGHNT and YENEEA. The length of the CDR3 is 16 residues.

This chain connects TRBV19 to TRBJ2-7; no clear D gene. Germline CDR1 reads LNHDA; CDR2 reads SQIVND (reference sequence). The CDR3 covers 13 residues. The V gene lost 5 bases and the J gene lost 6 bases, with 14 bases spanning the gap. The CDR3 coding sequence is TGTGCCAGTAGTGCAGGCTCACCAGGCGAGCAGTACTTC. Encoded protein: CASSAGSPGEQYF.

V gene TRBV10-3 combines with J gene TRBJ1-1; D not resolved. Between the trimmed V and J ends, which lost 3 bases and 4 bases, there was a span of 15 bases. The germline V gene encodes CDR1 ENHRY and CDR2 SYGVKD. The CDR3 sequence is 15 residues long. CDR3 bases: TGTGCCATCAGTGACAACGATCTAATAGGCACTGAAGCTTTCTTT. As protein: CAISDNDLIGTEAFF.

This chain uses TRBV6-2 or TRBV6-3 with TRBJ1-4; D not resolved. The CDR3 covers 18 residues. Germline V gene data show CDR1 as MNHEY and CDR2 as SVGEGT. The V end lost 5 bases, the J end lost 0 bases, and 19 bases lay between the germline ends. CDR3 in amino acids: CASSTGWQLTATNEKLFF. CDR3 nucleotide sequence: TGTGCCAGCAGTACCGGGTGGCAGCTCACAGCAACTAATGAAAAACTGTTTTTT.

The chain couples TRBV24-1 to TRBJ2-1; 10 bases agree with TRBD2. CDR3 size: 13 residues. After removal of 3 bases from V and 8 bases from J, the junction contained 0 bases not matched to a gene. Germline CDR1 and CDR2: KGHDR and SFDVKD. CDR3 nucleotides: TGTGCCACCAGTGATGGACTAGCGGATGAGCAGTTCTTC. Residues: CATSDGLADEQFF.

The chain has TRBV18 and TRBJ1-5; D ambiguous. V lost 1 base to trimming and J lost 8 bases, with 9 bases between them. This CDR3 region has 13 residues. Germline CDR1 KGHSH, CDR2 LQKENI. CDR3 loop: CASSPLVREPQHF. The CDR3, as DNA: TGTGCCAGCTCACCACTCGTTCGGGAGCCCCAGCATTTT.

This chain connects TRBV5-8 to TRBJ2-1, with 7 bases fitting TRBD2. The CDR3 covers 17 residues. Per germline, CDR1 SGHTS and CDR2 YDEGEE. Germline trimming cut 4 bases from V and 5 bases from J; bases unmatched to any gene: 15. For the CDR3, the DNA is TGTGCCAGCAGCCATCACCTCCGACTAGCTCTCGACAATGAGCAGTTCTTC. Encoded protein: CASSHHLRLALDNEQFF.

J is TRBJ2-7 and V is TRBV4-3; TRBD2 aligns across 11 bases. V lost 0 bases, J lost 3 bases, and 7 bases stayed unmatched. The CDR3 spans 17 residues. Germline V gene sequence: CDR1 LGHNA, CDR2 YSLEER. The CDR3 loop reads CASSQDDFSGRVYEQYF. Here the CDR3 DNA reads TGCGCCAGCAGCCAAGACGATTTTAGCGGGAGGGTCTACGAGCAGTACTTC.

J is TRBJ2-1 and V is TRBV12-3 or TRBV12-4; 11 nucleotides agree with TRBD1. The V gene end was trimmed by 10 bases and the J gene end by 8 bases; junction bases not matched to a gene: 7. The CDR3 loop spans 13 amino acids. The CDR3 nucleotides read TGTGCCATCAGAGGACAGGGGGCATATGAGCAGTTCTTC. It translates to CAIRGQGAYEQFF.

The chain carries TRBV5-1 and TRBJ2-7, with 8 bases identical to TRBD1. The length of the CDR3 is 15 residues. After removal of 3 bases from V and 2 bases from J, the junction contained 7 bases not matched to a gene. CDR1 SGHRS and CDR2 YFSETQ come from the germline V gene. For the CDR3, the DNA is TGCGCCAGCAGCTCCGGGACAGGAATTACCTACGAGCAGTACTTC. It codes for CASSSGTGITYEQYF.

The DNA for the CDR3 is TGCGCCAGCACGAGAGACACTGAAGCTTTCTTT. Its protein is CASTRDTEAFF. The chain joins TRBV4-1 to TRBJ1-1; D gene uncertain. Trimming removed 7 bases from V and 3 bases from J, with 6 bases in between. CDR1 MGHRA and CDR2 YSYEKL come from the germline V gene. CDR3 length equals 11 residues.

V and J are TRBV6-5 and TRBJ2-7; tentative D call: TRBD2 (6 bases). Trimming stripped 2 bases from V and 5 bases from J, with 13 bases between. Germline values: CDR1 MNHEY, CDR2 SVGAGI. The CDR3 runs to 14 residues. CDR3 DNA sequence: TGTGCCAGCAGTTACGGGAGCGGGCTTAACGAGCAGTACTTC. Protein: CASSYGSGLNEQYF.

This clone has a single count. This sequence joins TRBV25-1 and TRBJ2-1; D is uncertain. This CDR3 comprises 15 residues. Germline V gives CDR1 MGHDK, CDR2 SYGVNS. V was pared by 6 bases and J by 3 bases, with 15 bases between. The CDR3 sequence: CASSRDPNFYNEQFF. The CDR3 DNA follows: TGTGCCAGCAGCAGAGACCCTAATTTCTACAATGAGCAGTTCTTC.

The gene calls are TRBV27 and TRBJ2-1; D is perhaps TRBD1 or TRBD2 (5 bases each). Germline-derived CDR1 and CDR2 are MNHEY and SMNVEV (reference sequence). Trimming removed 2 bases from V and 4 bases from J, with 9 bases in between. The length of the CDR3 is 14 residues. For the CDR3, the DNA is TGTGCCAGCAGTTTAGGGACGAGTTACAATGAGCAGTTCTTC. This sequence encodes CASSLGTSYNEQFF.

The gene calls are TRBV9 and TRBJ2-3; D unresolved. The CDR3 sequence is 12 residues long. Germline CDR1 SGDLS, CDR2 YYNGEE. Trimming cost V 1 base and J 5 bases, with 5 bases left between them. The CDR3 region is CASSVSEDTQYF. The CDR3 bases are TGTGCCAGCAGCGTAAGTGAAGATACGCAGTATTTT. The full variable domain, its missing parts supplied by reference TRBV9 and TRBJ2-3, is DSGVTQTPKHLITATGQRVTLRCSPRSGDLSVYWYQQSLDQGLQFLIQYYNGEERAKGNILERFSAQQFPDLHSELNLSSLELGDSALYFCASSVSEDTQYFGPGTRLTVL.

The chain links TRBV2 to TRBJ1-3; D not resolved. The CDR3 has 15 amino acids. From germline, CDR1 is SNHLY and CDR2 FYNNEI. V gave up 4 bases and J gave up 2 bases, with 12 bases separating them. CDR3 DNA sequence: TGTGCCAGCAGTGTGGAAGGGCTAGCTGGAAACACCATATATTTT. Translating gives CASSVEGLAGNTIYF.

J is TRBJ2-3 and V is TRBV7-2; unclear D gene. Germline loops: CDR1 SGHTA, CDR2 FQGNSA. Trimming pared 5 bases from V and 3 bases from J, leaving 12 bases between. This CDR3 has 14 amino acids. The chain's CDR3 is CASSLGIGTDTQYF. DNA for the CDR3: TGTGCCAGCAGCCTCGGAATAGGAACAGATACGCAGTATTTT.

The chain's CDR3 is CASSLRSSSYNEQFF. The CDR3 DNA sequence: TGTGCCAGCAGCTTACGATCTAGCTCCTACAATGAGCAGTTCTTC. This chain joins TRBV7-9 and TRBJ2-1; D not resolved. The CDR3 totals 15 residues. Germline V gives CDR1 SEHNR, CDR2 FQNEAQ (reference sequence). Trimming stripped 2 bases from V and 0 bases from J, with 8 bases between.

The chain joins TRBV4-3 to TRBJ2-7; 10 nucleotides line up with TRBD1. This CDR3 has 16 residues. Germline CDR1 LGHNA, CDR2 YSLEER. V lost 0 bases and J lost 0; bases outside the gene matches: 2. In DNA, the CDR3 is TGCGCCAGCAGCCAAGAAGGGACAGGGGCCTCCTACGAGCAGTACTTC. Encoded protein: CASSQEGTGASYEQYF.

The genes are TRBV5-4 and TRBJ2-2, with D perhaps given as TRBD1 or TRBD2 (5 bases each). The V gene's germline CDR1 is SGHNT and CDR2 YYREEE (reference sequence). The ends were cut back, 0 bases at V and 9 bases at J, with 15 bases in the middle. This CDR3 region has 15 residues. The CDR3: CASSLGAPRDRELFF. DNA of the CDR3: TGTGCCAGCAGCTTGGGGGCTCCCCGGGACCGGGAGCTGTTTTTT. Variable domain in full (rest from reference TRBV5-4 and TRBJ2-2): ETGVTQSPTHLIKTRGQQVTLRCSSQSGHNTVSWYQQALGQGPQFIFQYYREEENGRGNFPPRFSGLQFPNYSSELNVNALELDDSALYLCASSLGAPRDRELFFGEGSRLTVL.

The gene calls are TRBV5-1 and TRBJ2-2; D call uncertain. The V gene's germline CDR1 is SGHRS and CDR2 YFSETQ. The CDR3 is 13 amino acids. Trimming cost V 2 bases and J 1 base, with 3 bases left between them. This CDR3 is CASSFRNTGELFF. The CDR3, as DNA: TGCGCCAGCAGCTTCAGGAACACCGGGGAGCTGTTTTTT.

A word on this clone: A read error may produce the germline difference seen at one junction end. This chain joins TRBV5-6 and TRBJ2-5, with D perhaps TRBD2 (5 bases). CDR3 length equals 16 residues. Looked up from germline, CDR1 is SGHDT and CDR2 is YYEEEE. CDR3 region: CASSFRPTRPQGTQYF. The CDR3 DNA sequence: TGTGCCAGCAGCTTTCGTCCTACTAGGCCGCAAGGGACCCAGTACTTC.

V gene TRBV27 combines with J gene TRBJ2-7; TRBD1 agrees at 9 bases. Germline CDR1 and CDR2: MNHEY and SMNVEV (reference sequence). The CDR3 extends over 16 amino acids. V lost 0 bases and J lost 0; bases outside the gene matches: 3. The CDR3 here is CASSLSGQGISYEQYF. The CDR3, as DNA: TGTGCCAGCAGTTTATCGGGACAGGGTATCTCCTACGAGCAGTACTTC.

The rearrangement joins TRBV7-8 to TRBJ2-4; D call uncertain. Germline lookup yields CDR1 SGHVS and CDR2 FQNEAQ. The CDR3 consists of 11 residues. Trimming removed 9 bases from V and 8 bases from J, with 11 bases in between. The CDR3 loop reads CASGFGDIQYF. As DNA, the CDR3 is TGTGCCAGTGGATTTGGAGACATTCAGTACTTC. The whole variable domain, remainder taken from reference TRBV7-8 and TRBJ2-4, is GAGVSQSPRYKVAKRGQDVALRCDPISGHVSLFWYQQALGQGPEFLTYFQNEAQLDKSGLPSDRFFAERPEGSVSTLKIQRTQQEDSAVYLCASGFGDIQYFGAGTRLSVL.

In the case of this clone: The sample contains more than one DNA sequence encoding this CDR3. This chain links TRBV5-1 with TRBJ1-1; D gene uncertain. The CDR3 loop spans 13 amino acids. Trimming stripped 1 base from V and 2 bases from J, with 6 bases between. CDR1 SGHRS and CDR2 YFSETQ come from the germline V gene. DNA for the CDR3: TGCGCCAGCAGCTTGAAGGGTAACACTGAAGCTTTCTTT. It codes for CASSLKGNTEAFF.